This T cell receptor beta chain was found in a study of cytomegalovirus exposure and HLA in healthy donors. Study at large: There were some 120 million unique TCR beta sequences, drawn from 180 million or so T cells, in an earlier analysis.

This CDR3 contains 15 residues. Germline CDR1 and CDR2: SEHNR and FQNEAQ (reference sequence). With V trimmed by 3 bases and J by 4 bases, 5 bases remained unmatched. The study ran its PCR with 60 Vbeta and 13 Jbeta primers. This table comes from immunoSEQ multiplex PCR, and its TCRdb copy is limited to in-frame clones, with some not included. The table has 60,000 to 70,000 clones, over 60% seen once. This TCR came from a man between 45 and 60 years old in good health and CMV-seropositive. V is TRBV7-9 and J is TRBJ1-4, with 7 bases that match TRBD1. Sequenced: PBMCs. Written as DNA, the CDR3 is TGTGCCAGCAGCTTTCCAGGGGGAATTAATGAAAAACTGTTTTTT. It encodes CASSFPGGINEKLFF.